The T cell receptor (beta chain) described here comes from a study of blood T cell repertoires in COVID-19 (dated by TCRdb to the early 2020s). In the study overall: Collaborator samples came from the United States, Italy and Spain and covered acute and convalescent phases of COVID-19. The material from the prospective study consisted of cDNA or gDNA derived from T cells, B-cell-depleted T cells, or PBMCs. The dataset comprised deeply sampled blood TCRbeta repertoires from subjects exposed to, actively infected with, or recovered from COVID-19. The repertoires were released in a freely available public database meant as a resource for research on the immune response to SARS-CoV-2. The samples were drawn from two sources: the first 160 participants of the ongoing ImmuneRACE study, and fewer than 1,500 subjects contributed by 6 global collaborators. The sample metadata nearly always contained a de-identified subject ID, COVID-19 status, age in years and sex. HLA class I and class II types, where available, came from metadata supplied by the sample provider rather than from assay-based typing.

A word on this clone: The antigen this receptor binds is unknown. Base qualities are not provided; no much larger clone lies one nucleotide away.

In Seattle, one collaborating source enrolled patients while the infection was active and tracked those patients longitudinally over the course of disease. Each collaborating institution followed its own protocols to collect whole blood in K2EDTA tubes. For TCRbeta analysis, collaborator samples were shipped as frozen whole blood, as isolated PBMCs, or as DNA extracted from either sample type. The CDR3 goes from the cysteine to the phenylalanine over 14 residues. The DNA shown is the 42-base CDR3, in frame from base 1. For CDR1 and CDR2, the germline V gene (reference sequence) lists LNHDA and SQIVND. At the junction V is shortened by 2 bases and J by 4 bases, with 11 bases in between. TCRbeta CDR3 regions were amplified from genomic DNA by means of the immunoSEQ Assay, a bias-controlled multiplex PCR. The paper's data handling went like this. The number of nucleated cells in each sample was estimated from the amplification of reference gene primers within the assay. Sequence reads were collapsed and filtered to measure the absolute abundance of every unique TCRbeta CDR3 rearrangement. For each sample, productive Simpson clonality was calculated by taking the square root of Simpson's diversity index across productive rearrangements. Not all clones reach the TCRdb copy of this immuneACCESS table, which keeps in-frame sequences only. Checked studies attribute under half of the gap to unresolved V genes and leave the rest unexplained. D and trimming were read from the DNA, whereas the V and J calls and clone size are those reported in that table. This sample comprises approximately 350,000 clones, around nine tenths of them detected only once. The leading ten clones occupy about 7.6% of the sample.

Overall study outcomes, separate from this receptor: The amount of clinical and demographic metadata varied by source and participant and was provided uncurated.

Input material: peripheral blood. The rearranged segments are TRBV19 and TRBJ1-1, with TRBD1 tentatively as D gene (5 bases match). This clonotype originated in a woman aged 60-75 years with COVID-19, enrolled during active disease. CDR3 reads: CASSISGGGTEAFF. The DNA is as follows: TGTGCCAGTAGTATATCCGGGGGGGGCACTGAAGCTTTCTTT.